This T cell receptor (beta chain) derives from a study of cytotoxic CD8 clonotypes in ibrutinib-treated CLL. Whole-study context: Response samples were drawn at a median of about twelve months of treatment, range 6 to 36.

Measured with immunoSEQ multiplex PCR; TCRdb has only the in-frame clones, and not every one. The sample comprises tens of thousands of clones, roughly two thirds of which are singletons, and approximately 50% rests with the top ten. Genomic DNA in a quantity of about 2.1 micrograms was derived from cryopreserved PBMCs for TCR beta libraries. The CDR3 is 13 residues long. Trimming pared 5 bases from V and 2 bases from J, leaving 9 bases between. CDR1 is MDHEN and CDR2 is SYDVKM in the germline V gene. About this clone: Its antigen is currently unknown.

Study-wide points: Clonality went up at the time of ibrutinib response, stayed stable in sustained remission, and later dropped back toward its baseline level at progression. Public clonotypes, rarely seen, contracted or held steady on treatment.

This TCR was sampled from a human donor with chronic lymphocytic leukemia. The source material was PBMCs, sampled at disease progression, from a patient treated with ibrutinib. The chain carries TRBV28 and TRBJ2-5, with D perhaps assigned TRBD1 or TRBD2 (6 bases each). CDR3 sequence (DNA): TGTGCCAGCAGTCGAGGGGGGCAAGAGACCCAGTACTTC. This translates into CASSRGGQETQYF.